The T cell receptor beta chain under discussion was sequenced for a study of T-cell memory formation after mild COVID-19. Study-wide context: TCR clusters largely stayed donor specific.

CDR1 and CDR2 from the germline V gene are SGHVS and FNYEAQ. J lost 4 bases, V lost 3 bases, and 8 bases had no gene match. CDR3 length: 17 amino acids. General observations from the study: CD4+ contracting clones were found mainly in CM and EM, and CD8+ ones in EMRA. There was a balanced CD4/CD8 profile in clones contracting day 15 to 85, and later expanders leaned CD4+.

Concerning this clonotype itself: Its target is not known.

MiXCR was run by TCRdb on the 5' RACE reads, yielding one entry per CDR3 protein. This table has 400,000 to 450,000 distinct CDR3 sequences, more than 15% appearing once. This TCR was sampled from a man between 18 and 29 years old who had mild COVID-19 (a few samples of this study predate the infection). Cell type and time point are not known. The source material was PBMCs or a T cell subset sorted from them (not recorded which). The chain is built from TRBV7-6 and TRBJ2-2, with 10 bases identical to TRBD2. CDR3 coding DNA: TGTGCCAGCAGCTTCGGTGGGGGACTAGCGAGCACCGGGGAGCTGTTTTTT. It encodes CASSFGGGLASTGELFF.